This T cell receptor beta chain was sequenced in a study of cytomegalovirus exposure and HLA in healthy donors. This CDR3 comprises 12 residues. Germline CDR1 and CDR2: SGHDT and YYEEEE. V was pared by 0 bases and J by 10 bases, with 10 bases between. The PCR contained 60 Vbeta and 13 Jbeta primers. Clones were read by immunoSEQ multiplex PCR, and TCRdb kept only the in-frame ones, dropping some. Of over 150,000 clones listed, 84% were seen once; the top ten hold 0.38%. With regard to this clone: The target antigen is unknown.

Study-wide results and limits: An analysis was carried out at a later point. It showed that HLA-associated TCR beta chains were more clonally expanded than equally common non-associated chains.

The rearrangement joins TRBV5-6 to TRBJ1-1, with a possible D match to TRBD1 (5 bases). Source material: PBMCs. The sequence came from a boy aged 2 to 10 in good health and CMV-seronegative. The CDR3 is CASSLGGEGAFF. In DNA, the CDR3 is TGTGCCAGCAGCTTGGGGGGGGAAGGAGCTTTCTTT. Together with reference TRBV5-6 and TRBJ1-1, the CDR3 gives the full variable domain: DAGVTQSPTHLIKTRGQQVTLRCSPKSGHDTVSWYQQALGQGPQFIFQYYEEEERQRGNFPDRFSGHQFPNYSSELNVNALLLGDSALYLCASSLGGEGAFFGQGTRLTVV.